What follows describes a single T cell receptor (beta chain). The antigen is unknown. With the read ending 3 residues before the CDR3 end, the germline J gene is used to fill in that end. The V gene's germline CDR1 is PRHDT and CDR2 FYEKMQ (reference sequence). V shed 1 base and J shed 4 bases, with 16 bases lying between them. The CDR3 totals 16 residues. The data are from a study of T cell clonality in common variable immunodeficiency. General study findings and limits: In common variable immunodeficiency, TCR beta chains reportedly carried fewer deletions and N-nucleotide insertions. CVID subjects showed higher TCRbeta clonality than healthy controls.

Libraries were prepared by immunoSEQ multiplex PCR; TCRdb keeps only in-frame clonotypes and omits some of them. There are around 32,000 clones in the sample, none observed a single time. The receptor was isolated from a human donor with common variable immunodeficiency. The sequenced sample was peripheral blood mononuclear cells. This chain links TRBV13 with TRBJ1-1; D is perhaps TRBD1 (5 bases). The sequenced CDR3 bases are TGTGCCAGCAGCTTAGCCAGGGCCCGCTCCGGCACTGAA. It specifies CASSLARARSGTE. The whole CDR3 sequence reads CASSLARARSGTEAFF.